Following are 22 T cell receptor beta chains from one sample sequenced in a study of blood T cells in healthy people across ages. Primers used in a second PCR of roughly 6 to 11 cycles were a sample-barcoded 5' primer and a J-beta primer mix. TCRdb reprocessed the 5' RACE reads with MiXCR, giving one entry per CDR3 protein. Found here are about 1.7 million distinct CDR3 sequences, 28% of them singletons; the top ten hold 7.7%. The sample taken for sequencing was blood. The origin of the receptors is a woman aged 25 to 39 in good health.

This clonotype came up many times. The chain's CDR3 is CASRAGTAVRNIQYF. The CDR3 DNA reads as TGTGCCAGCAGGGCCGGGACAGCCGTAAGAAACATTCAGTACTTC. The chain uses TRBV12-3 or TRBV12-4 and TRBJ2-4, with 7 bases matching TRBD1. The J segment lost 6 bases and the V segment lost 6 bases, leaving 11 bases of the junction unmatched. The length of the CDR3 is 15 residues.

In this sample, this clonotype turned up a few times. The chain carries TRBV20-1 and TRBJ2-1; D is ambiguous. In germline, CDR1 is DFQATT, CDR2 SNEGSKA (reference sequence). The V end was cut by 0 bases, the J end by 7 bases, with 19 bases between. CDR3 length: 16 residues. The CDR3 DNA is TGCAGTGCTAGAGATGTCAAAACTACAAGTAGGAATGAGCAGTTCTTC. Translating gives CSARDVKTTSRNEQFF.

The V call is TRBV7-2, the J call TRBJ2-7, with D possibly TRBD2 on 5 matching bases. V lost 5 bases and J lost 5, with 19 bases in between. The length of the CDR3 is 15 residues. The germline CDR1 and CDR2 sequences are SGHTA and FQGNSA. In DNA, the CDR3 is TGTGCCAGCAGCACCTGGTTAGGGCGGGTTGACGAGCAGTACTTC. Translation: CASSTWLGRVDEQYF. The whole variable domain, remainder taken from reference TRBV7-2 and TRBJ2-7, is GAGVSQSPSNKVTEKGKDVELRCDPISGHTALYWYRQSLGQGLEFLIYFQGNSAPDKSGLPSDRFSAERTGGSVSTLTIQRTQQEDSAVYLCASSTWLGRVDEQYFGPGTRLTVT.

The sample holds many counts of this clonotype. This sequence joins TRBV12-3 or TRBV12-4 and TRBJ2-1; TRBD2 matches 10 bases. CDR3 length: 18 amino acids. The V gene end was trimmed by 2 bases and the J gene end by 0 bases; junction bases not matched to a gene: 7. DNA of the CDR3: TGTGCCAGCAGTTTAAGGGGACTAGCGAGCAGCTCCTACAATGAGCAGTTCTTC. Protein product: CASSLRGLASSSYNEQFF.

For this clonotype: A read error may explain this, as a much larger clone is one base away. V and J are TRBV6-4 and TRBJ2-4, with a tentative D call TRBD2 (5 bases). V was trimmed by 2 bases and J by 13 bases, leaving 21 bases between them. Germline V lookup: CDR1 MRHNA, CDR2 SNTAGT. This CDR3 has 15 residues. The DNA of the CDR3 is TGTGCCAGCAGTGACGCGGTAGCCTCGGGGAATGAGCAGTACTTC. Protein: CASSDAVASGNEQYF.

There are a few counts of this clonotype. The J gene is TRBJ1-5, the V gene TRBV6-5, with 8 bases identical to TRBD1. After removal of 4 bases from V and 9 bases from J, the junction contained 8 bases not matched to a gene. The CDR3 contains 14 residues. CDR1 and CDR2 from the germline V gene are MNHEY and SVGAGI. The CDR3 spells CASSSGDRTGPQHF. The CDR3 bases are TGTGCCAGCAGTTCTGGGGACAGGACGGGGCCCCAGCATTTT.

For this clonotype: Its ends do not fully match the called genes, so a read error is possible. The chain recombines TRBV19 with TRBJ2-3, with D hard to call. This CDR3 has 13 amino acids. Looked up from germline, CDR1 is LNHDA and CDR2 is SQIVND (reference sequence). This CDR3 reads CTSSTTSTDTQYF. The CDR3 DNA is TGTACCAGTAGTACGACAAGCACAGATACGCAGTATTTT. Full variable domain (missing parts from reference TRBV19 and TRBJ2-3): DGGITQSPKYLFRKEGQNVTLSCEQNLNHDAMYWYRQDPGQGLRLIYYSQIVNDFQKGDIAEGYSVSREKKESFPLTVTSAQKNPTAFYLCTSSTTSTDTQYFGPGTRLTVL.

This clonotype was recorded a few times. This may be a read error: a much more frequent sequence differs by one nucleotide. The V and J genes are TRBV24-1 and TRBJ2-1; TRBD1 is a possible D gene (5 bases). V lost 6 bases and J lost 1, with 18 bases in between. Germline lookup yields CDR1 KGHDR and CDR2 SFDVKD. This CDR3 has 17 residues. CDR3 DNA: TGTGCCACCAGTTCGGTACTCAGGGTTAATTCCTACAATGAGCAGTTCTTC. Its protein is CATSSVLRVNSYNEQFF.

This clonotype showed up just a few times. The chain couples TRBV29-1 to TRBJ1-6; unclear D gene. The germline CDR1 and CDR2 sequences are SQVTM and ANQGSEA. The CDR3 extends over 15 amino acids. Trimming shortened V by 6 bases and J by 2 bases, and 14 bases separated the two germline ends. CDR3 DNA sequence: TGCAGCGTGTCTGCGGGTTTGCCCTATAATTCACCCCTCCACTTT. Its protein is CSVSAGLPYNSPLHF. Full variable domain (remainder filled in from reference TRBV29-1 and TRBJ1-6): SAVISQKPSRDICQRGTSLTIQCQVDSQVTMMFWYRQQPGQSLTLIATANQGSEATYESGFVIDKFPISRPNLTFSTLTVSNMSPEDSSIYLCSVSAGLPYNSPLHFGNGTRLTVT.

The chain joins TRBV7-9 to TRBJ2-5, with D possibly being TRBD2 (5 bases). Trimming took 3 bases from V and 0 from J, leaving 14 bases between them. CDR3 length: 16 amino acids. Germline lookup yields CDR1 SEHNR and CDR2 FQNEAQ (reference sequence). The CDR3 DNA sequence: TGTGCCAGCAGCTTGAGCGGTATACACCACCAAGAGACCCAGTACTTC. This encodes CASSLSGIHHQETQYF.

The CDR3 loop reads CASRVVRAYGYTF. The CDR3 bases are TGTGCCAGCAGGGTTGTCAGGGCTTATGGCTACACCTTC. This sequence joins TRBV6-6 and TRBJ1-2, with D perhaps matching TRBD1 (5 bases). V lost 6 bases and J 5 bases, leaving 13 bases between the germline ends. Germline V gene lookup returns CDR1 MNHNY and CDR2 SVGAGI (reference sequence). The CDR3 contains 13 residues.

This clonotype has ten or more counts. This chain joins TRBV10-3 and TRBJ2-7; 7 positions agree with TRBD1. The CDR3 is made up of 13 amino acids. After removal of 10 bases from V and 2 bases from J, the junction contained 8 bases not matched to a gene. The germline CDR1 and CDR2 sequences are ENHRY and SYGVKD. CDR3 sequence reads: CATQTGQAYEQYF. CDR3 bases: TGTGCCACCCAGACAGGGCAAGCCTACGAGCAGTACTTC.

A few counts support this clonotype. This could be a read error, since a much larger clone is one nucleotide away. J is TRBJ2-4 and V is TRBV7-6; D may be TRBD1 or TRBD2 (5 bases each). Per germline, CDR1 SGHVS and CDR2 FNYEAQ. Trimming pared 0 bases from V and 11 bases from J, leaving 11 bases between. The CDR3 contains 13 residues. The CDR3 spells CASSLAGESVQYF. The CDR3 DNA reads as TGTGCCAGCAGCTTAGCGGGGGAAAGCGTTCAGTACTTC.

This clonotype was found a few times. The chain combines TRBV15 with TRBJ2-3; D call uncertain. Looked up from germline, CDR1 is LNHNV and CDR2 is YYDKDF (reference sequence). The CDR3 totals 14 residues. V was clipped by 3 bases and J by 5 bases, with 12 bases between them. The CDR3 loop is CATSRSRSGDTQYF. CDR3 bases: TGTGCCACCAGCAGGTCCCGTTCCGGAGATACGCAGTATTTT.

This clonotype was seen only a few times. The rearrangement uses TRBV20-1 and TRBJ2-1; tentatively, D is TRBD1 (5 bases). Germline CDR1 and CDR2: DFQATT and SNEGSKA (reference sequence). CDR3 length: 12 residues. V was clipped by 1 base and J by 10 bases, with 11 bases between them. CDR3 nucleotide sequence: TGCAGTGCTAGAGTTCCAGGGATGGAGCAGTTCTTC. This codes for CSARVPGMEQFF.

The chain carries TRBV29-1 and TRBJ2-3; TRBD1 matches 7 bases. After removal of 8 bases from V and 1 base from J, the junction contained 6 bases not matched to a gene. This CDR3 contains 13 residues. Germline CDR1 is SQVTM and CDR2 is ANQGSEA. CDR3 nucleotide sequence: TGCAGCTTCAACAGGGGACGCACAGATACGCAGTATTTT. This gives the protein CSFNRGRTDTQYF.

Of note for this clonotype: One base away lies a much larger clone, so this may be a sequencing read error. This CDR3 is CSVRTAEVYEQYF. The CDR3 DNA sequence: TGCAGCGTAAGGACGGCGGAAGTCTACGAGCAGTACTTC. The chain is built from TRBV29-1 and TRBJ2-4; D is uncertain. The DNA end is more similar to TRBJ2-7, so the J call may be wrong. The CDR3 extends over 13 amino acids. In germline, CDR1 is SQVTM, CDR2 ANQGSEA.

The V and J genes are TRBV6-5 and TRBJ1-1; D not resolved. The CDR3 consists of 13 residues. From germline, CDR1 is MNHEY and CDR2 SVGAGI. Between the trimmed V and J ends, which lost 7 bases and 2 bases, there was a span of 11 bases. This CDR3 reads CASTYPGNTEAFF. As DNA, the CDR3 is TGTGCCAGCACTTATCCGGGTAACACTGAAGCTTTCTTT.

This clonotype was recorded a few times. The chain recombines TRBV5-5 with TRBJ2-1; TRBD2 agrees at 9 bases. CDR1 is SGHKS and CDR2 is YYEKEE in the germline V gene (reference sequence). V shed 4 bases and J 5 bases; nucleotides not matched to a gene: 10. The CDR3 contains 16 residues. The CDR3 protein is CASSKRAGGSHNEQFF. The CDR3 region has the DNA TGTGCCAGCAGCAAAAGGGCGGGGGGGAGTCACAATGAGCAGTTCTTC.

The chain uses TRBV9 and TRBJ2-1; the D gene is possibly TRBD2 (6 bases). CDR1 and CDR2 (germline): SGDLS, YYNGEE. Trimming stripped 0 bases from V and 8 bases from J, with 12 bases between. The CDR3 length is 14 residues. CDR3: CASSVGRAFDEQFF. The DNA of the CDR3 is TGTGCCAGCAGCGTAGGGAGGGCATTCGATGAGCAGTTCTTC.

This clonotype was detected only once. A much larger clone lies a single base off, so this may be a read error. The chain links TRBV27 to TRBJ2-4, with TRBD1 matching 8 bases. Judging by the DNA end, TRBJ2-7 fits better; the J call may be wrong. Per germline, CDR1 MNHEY and CDR2 SMNVEV (reference sequence). The CDR3 runs 13 residues. The CDR3 DNA reads TGTGTCAGCAGTAGGACAGGGTTCTACGAGCAGTACTTC. Protein sequence: CVSSRTGFYEQYF.

The chain combines TRBV20-1 with TRBJ2-1, with D maybe TRBD2 (6 bases). Looked up from germline, CDR1 is DFQATT and CDR2 is SNEGSKA (reference sequence). V was pared by 6 bases and J by 12 bases, with 27 bases between. The CDR3 totals 15 residues. CDR3 protein: CSATGEGWRERAQFF. DNA for the CDR3: TGCAGTGCCACGGGGGAAGGGTGGCGGGAACGGGCGCAGTTCTTC.